These T cell receptor beta chains were read from a single sample in a study of shared clonotypes between healthy human individuals. Produced via immunoSEQ multiplex PCR; TCRdb's table is partial and in-frame only. The sample lists around 2.1 million clones; about 93% were seen once. The sequenced sample was naive CD8+ T cells from PBMCs. The receptors originated from a man younger than 30 in good health. Some clones in this sample may be carry-over from other donors' samples. CDR3s include the opening cysteine and the closing phenylalanine or tryptophan.

v_call: TRBV27; cdr3_aa: CASRFYPEEDTQYF
v_call: TRBV30; cdr3_aa: CAWSVLAGGRYTF
v_call: TRBV6-1; cdr3_aa: CASSERDRFKTSTDTQYF
v_call: TRBV7-8; cdr3_aa: CASRPDSYEQYF
v_call: TRBV21-1; cdr3_aa: CASSKAASDGELFF
v_call: TRBV30; cdr3_aa: CAWSVLGLGAFF
v_call: TRBV11-2; cdr3_aa: CASSWVAVSTDTQYF
v_call: TRBV18; cdr3_aa: CASAGGYEQYF
v_call: TRBV15; cdr3_aa: CATSRGLAGVISDEQYF
v_call: TRBV19; cdr3_aa: CASSTPGTFGETQYF
v_call: TRBV7-2; cdr3_aa: CASSLGEIGNTEAFF
v_call: TRBV6-4; cdr3_aa: CASSDRGEGTDTQYF
v_call: TRBV5-1; cdr3_aa: CASSLGGWDRRSDEQYF
v_call: TRBV7-2; cdr3_aa: CASNHRRDHEAFF
v_call: TRBV11-2; cdr3_aa: CASSFGSYPFF
v_call: TRBV4-1; cdr3_aa: CASSPTTGGIREQYF
v_call: TRBV13; cdr3_aa: CASSFVGQGPTDTQYF
v_call: TRBV28; cdr3_aa: CASSFRGGNYGYTF